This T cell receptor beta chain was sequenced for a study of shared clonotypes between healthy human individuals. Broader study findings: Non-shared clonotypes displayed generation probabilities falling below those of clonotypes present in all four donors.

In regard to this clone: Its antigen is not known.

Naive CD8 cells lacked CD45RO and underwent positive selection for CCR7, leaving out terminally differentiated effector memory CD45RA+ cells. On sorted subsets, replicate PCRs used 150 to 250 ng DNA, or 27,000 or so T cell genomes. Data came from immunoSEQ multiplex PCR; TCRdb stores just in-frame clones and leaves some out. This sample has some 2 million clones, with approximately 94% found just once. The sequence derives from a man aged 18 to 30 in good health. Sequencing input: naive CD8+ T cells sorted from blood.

The CDR3 is CSAPHGTQYF. Written as DNA, the CDR3 is TGCAGTGCGCCCCATGGGACCCAGTACTTC. V usage is TRBV20-1 and J usage is TRBJ2-5; no reliable D call. Germline CDR1 is DFQATT and CDR2 is SNEGSKA (reference sequence). This CDR3 is 10 amino acids long. Trimming took off 6 bases at V and 7 bases at J, with 9 bases between the two ends.